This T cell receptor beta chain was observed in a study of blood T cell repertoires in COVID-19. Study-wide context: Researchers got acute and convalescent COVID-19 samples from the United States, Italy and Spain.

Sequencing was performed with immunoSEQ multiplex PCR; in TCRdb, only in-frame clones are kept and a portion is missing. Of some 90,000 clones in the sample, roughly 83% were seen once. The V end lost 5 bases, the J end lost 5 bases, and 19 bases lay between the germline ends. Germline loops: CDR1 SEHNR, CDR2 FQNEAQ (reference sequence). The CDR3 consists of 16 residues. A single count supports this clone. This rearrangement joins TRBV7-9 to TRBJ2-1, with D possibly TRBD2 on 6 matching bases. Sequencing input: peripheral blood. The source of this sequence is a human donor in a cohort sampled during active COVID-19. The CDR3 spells CASSLVGGLKNNEQFF. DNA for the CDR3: TGTGCCAGCAGCCTAGTTGGGGGACTGAAGAACAATGAGCAGTTCTTC.